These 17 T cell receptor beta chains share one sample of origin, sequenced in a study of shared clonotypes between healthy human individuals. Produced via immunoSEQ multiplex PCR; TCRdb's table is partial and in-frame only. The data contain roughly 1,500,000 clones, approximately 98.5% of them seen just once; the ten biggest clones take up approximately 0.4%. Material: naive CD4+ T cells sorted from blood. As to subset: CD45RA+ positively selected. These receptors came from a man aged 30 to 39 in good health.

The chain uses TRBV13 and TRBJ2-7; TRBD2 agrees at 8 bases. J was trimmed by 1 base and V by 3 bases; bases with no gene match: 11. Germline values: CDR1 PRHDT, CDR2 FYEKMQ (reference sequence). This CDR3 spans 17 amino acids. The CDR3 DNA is TGTGCCAGCAGCTTGAGGGTAGGAGCGGGAGTGTCCTACGAGCAGTACTTC. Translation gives CASSLRVGAGVSYEQYF.

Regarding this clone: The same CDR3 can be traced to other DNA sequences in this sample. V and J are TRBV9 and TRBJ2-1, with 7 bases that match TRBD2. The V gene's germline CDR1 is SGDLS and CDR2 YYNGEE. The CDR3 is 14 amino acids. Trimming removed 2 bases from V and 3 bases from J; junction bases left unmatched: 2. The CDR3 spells CASSVASGYNEQFF. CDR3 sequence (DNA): TGTGCCAGCAGCGTCGCTAGCGGCTACAATGAGCAGTTCTTC.

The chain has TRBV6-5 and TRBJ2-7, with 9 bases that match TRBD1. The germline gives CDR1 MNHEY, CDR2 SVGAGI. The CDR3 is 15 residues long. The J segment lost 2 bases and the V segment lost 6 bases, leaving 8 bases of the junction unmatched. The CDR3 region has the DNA TGTGCCAGCAGCAGCTTCGGGACAGGGACCTACGAGCAGTACTTC. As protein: CASSSFGTGTYEQYF.

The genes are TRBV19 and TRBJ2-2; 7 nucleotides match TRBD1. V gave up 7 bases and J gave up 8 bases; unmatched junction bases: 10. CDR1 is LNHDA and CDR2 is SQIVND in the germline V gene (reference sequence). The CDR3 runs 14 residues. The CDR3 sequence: CASMNDRALGELFF. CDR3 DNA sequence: TGTGCCAGTATGAATGACAGGGCTTTAGGGGAGCTGTTTTTT.

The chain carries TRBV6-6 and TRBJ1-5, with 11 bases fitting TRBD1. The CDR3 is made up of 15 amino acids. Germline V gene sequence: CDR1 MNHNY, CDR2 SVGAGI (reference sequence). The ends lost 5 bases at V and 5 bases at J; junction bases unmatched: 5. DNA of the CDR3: TGTGCCAGCAGTACGGGACAGGGGGTATATCAGCCCCAGCATTTT. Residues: CASSTGQGVYQPQHF.

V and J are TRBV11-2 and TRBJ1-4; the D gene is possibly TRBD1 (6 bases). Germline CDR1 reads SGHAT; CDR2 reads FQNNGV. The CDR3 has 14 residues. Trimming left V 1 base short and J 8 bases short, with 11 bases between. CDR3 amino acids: CASSLVSGGEKLFF. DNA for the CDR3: TGTGCCAGCAGCTTAGTCTCCGGGGGCGAAAAACTGTTTTTT.

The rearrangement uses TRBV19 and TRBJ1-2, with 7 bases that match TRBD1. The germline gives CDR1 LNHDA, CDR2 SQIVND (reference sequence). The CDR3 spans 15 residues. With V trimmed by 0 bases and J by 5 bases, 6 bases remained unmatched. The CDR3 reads CASSIDWTGPYGYTF. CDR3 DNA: TGTGCCAGTAGTATAGATTGGACAGGTCCTTATGGCTACACCTTC.

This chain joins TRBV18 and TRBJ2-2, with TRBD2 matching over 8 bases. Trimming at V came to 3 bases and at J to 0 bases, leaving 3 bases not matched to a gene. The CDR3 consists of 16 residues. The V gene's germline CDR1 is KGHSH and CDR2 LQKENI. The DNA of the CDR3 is TGTGCCAGCTCACCTTTACTAGCGGCGAACACCGGGGAGCTGTTTTTT. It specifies CASSPLLAANTGELFF. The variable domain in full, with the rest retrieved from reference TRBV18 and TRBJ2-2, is NAGVMQNPRHLVRRRGQEARLRCSPMKGHSHVYWYRQLPEEGLKFMVYLQKENIIDESGMPKERFSAEFPKEGPSILRIQQVVRGDSAAYFCASSPLLAANTGELFFGEGSRLTVL.

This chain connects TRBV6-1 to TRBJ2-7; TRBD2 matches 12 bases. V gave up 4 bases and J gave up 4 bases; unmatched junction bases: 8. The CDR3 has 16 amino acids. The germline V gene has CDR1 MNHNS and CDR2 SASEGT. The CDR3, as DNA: TGTGCCAGCAGTGCAGTGACTAGCGGGAGCTTGTACGAGCAGTACTTC. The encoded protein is CASSAVTSGSLYEQYF.

The CDR3 sequence: CASSPPASGEDTQYF. Here the CDR3 DNA reads TGTGCCAGCAGCCCCCCCGCTAGCGGGGAGGATACGCAGTATTTT. The chain employs TRBV5-4 and TRBJ2-3, with 9 bases aligning to TRBD2. From germline, CDR1 is SGHNT and CDR2 YYREEE (reference sequence). V shed 4 bases, J shed 6 bases, and the junction held 9 bases outside the gene matches. The CDR3 is 15 amino acids.

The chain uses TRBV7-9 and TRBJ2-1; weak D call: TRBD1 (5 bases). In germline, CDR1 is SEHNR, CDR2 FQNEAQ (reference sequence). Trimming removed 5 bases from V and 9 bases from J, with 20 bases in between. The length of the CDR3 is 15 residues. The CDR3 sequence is CASSRPRVGWGEQFF. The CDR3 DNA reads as TGTGCCAGCAGCAGACCCAGGGTTGGTTGGGGTGAGCAGTTCTTC.

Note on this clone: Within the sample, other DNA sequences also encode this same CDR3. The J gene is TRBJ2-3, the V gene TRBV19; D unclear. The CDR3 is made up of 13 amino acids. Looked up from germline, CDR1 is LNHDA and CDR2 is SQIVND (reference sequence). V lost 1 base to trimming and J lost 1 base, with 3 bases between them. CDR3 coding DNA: TGTGCCAGTAGTATAGCCGGCACAGATACGCAGTATTTT. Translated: CASSIAGTDTQYF.

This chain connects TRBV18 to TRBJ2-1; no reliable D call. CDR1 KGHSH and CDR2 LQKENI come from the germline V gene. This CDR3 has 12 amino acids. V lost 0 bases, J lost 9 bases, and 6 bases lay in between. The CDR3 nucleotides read TGTGCCAGCTCACCACCGATGGGTGAGCAGTTCTTC. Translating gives CASSPPMGEQFF.

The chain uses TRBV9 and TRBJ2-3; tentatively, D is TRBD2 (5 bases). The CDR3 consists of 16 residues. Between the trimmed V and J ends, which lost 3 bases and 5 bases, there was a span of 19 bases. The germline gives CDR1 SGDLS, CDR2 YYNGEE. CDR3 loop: CASSAYLGLAQDTQYF. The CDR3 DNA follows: TGTGCCAGCAGCGCGTACCTCGGACTGGCCCAAGATACGCAGTATTTT.

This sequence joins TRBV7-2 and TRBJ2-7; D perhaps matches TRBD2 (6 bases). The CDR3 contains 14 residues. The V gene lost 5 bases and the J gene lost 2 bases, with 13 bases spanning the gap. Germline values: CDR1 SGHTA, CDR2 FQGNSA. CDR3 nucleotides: TGTGCCAGCAGCGGGGCGGGGCTTGCCTACGAGCAGTACTTC. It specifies CASSGAGLAYEQYF.

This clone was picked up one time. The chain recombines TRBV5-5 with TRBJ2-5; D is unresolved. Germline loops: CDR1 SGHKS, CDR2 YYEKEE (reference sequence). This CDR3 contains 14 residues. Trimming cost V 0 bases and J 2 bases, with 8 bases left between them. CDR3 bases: TGTGCCAGCAGCTTGGGGCCACAACAAGAGACCCAGTACTTC. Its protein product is CASSLGPQQETQYF.

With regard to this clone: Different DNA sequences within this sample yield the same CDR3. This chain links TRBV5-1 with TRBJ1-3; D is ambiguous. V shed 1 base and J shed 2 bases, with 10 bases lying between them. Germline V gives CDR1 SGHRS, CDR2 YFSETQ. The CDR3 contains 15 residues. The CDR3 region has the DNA TGCGCCAGCAGCTTGTCCGGGCTCACTGGAAACACCATATATTTT. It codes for CASSLSGLTGNTIYF.